These 23 T cell receptor beta chains were sequenced from one sample in a study of T-cell memory formation after mild COVID-19. TCRdb used MiXCR to reprocess the 5' RACE reads, holding one entry per CDR3 protein. Of about 340,000 distinct CDR3 sequences detected, about 15% appear once; the ten largest clones hold less than 25%. The material sequenced was PBMCs or a T cell subset sorted from them (not recorded which). The receptors stem from a man younger than 35 who had mild COVID-19 (a few samples of this study predate the infection). Cell type and time point are not known.

This chain connects TRBV5-1 to TRBJ2-5; D unresolved. The CDR3 covers 14 residues. Deletions cut 0 bases from V and 5 bases from J, with 11 bases between. CDR1 SGHRS and CDR2 YFSETQ come from the germline V gene. The CDR3 DNA is TGCGCCAGCAGCTTGGTGTCCGAGCTGGAGACCCAGTACTTC. This codes for CASSLVSELETQYF.

This rearrangement joins TRBV5-1 to TRBJ2-2; D may be TRBD2 (6 bases). The germline V gene has CDR1 SGHRS and CDR2 YFSETQ. The ends were cut back, 6 bases at V and 3 bases at J, with 12 bases in the middle. The CDR3 has 14 amino acids. CDR3 nucleotides: TGCGCCAGCACCGAAGGAGGGGACACCGGGGAGCTGTTTTTT. Encoded protein: CASTEGGDTGELFF.

The chain combines TRBV29-1 with TRBJ2-3, with D uncertain. Trimming shortened V by 4 bases and J by 4 bases, and 9 bases separated the two germline ends. The CDR3 contains 12 residues. The germline CDR1 and CDR2 sequences are SQVTM and ANQGSEA. CDR3 nucleotide sequence: TGCAGCGTTGGTACGGAGTCAGATACGCAGTATTTT. Translated, it gives CSVGTESDTQYF.

The chain carries TRBV7-2 and TRBJ1-6; D uncertain. The CDR3 has 12 amino acids. CDR1 is SGHTA and CDR2 is FQGNSA in the germline V gene. Trimming left V 5 bases short and J 8 bases short, with 7 bases between. CDR3 DNA: TGTGCCAGCAGCCTTAGACATTCACCCCTCCACTTT. Protein product: CASSLRHSPLHF.

The chain joins TRBV7-2 to TRBJ2-6; a possible D gene is TRBD2 (5 bases). The V and J ends lost 8 bases and 1 base respectively, with 9 bases between them. Per germline, CDR1 SGHTA and CDR2 FQGNSA. CDR3 length: 14 amino acids. CDR3 loop: CASHPGSGANVLTF. CDR3 bases: TGTGCCAGCCATCCGGGGTCTGGGGCCAACGTCCTGACTTTC.

This clonotype was observed a handful of times. The rearrangement uses TRBV20-1 and TRBJ1-1; possible D gene TRBD1, 5 bases. CDR1 and CDR2 (germline): DFQATT, SNEGSKA (reference sequence). The CDR3 has 15 amino acids. With 2 bases removed from V and 5 bases from J, the gap between germline ends came to 18 bases. For the CDR3, the DNA is TGCAGTGCTAGATCCCCCACGCTAGGGGCAACTGAAGCTTTCTTT. Its protein is CSARSPTLGATEAFF.

This chain uses TRBV28 with TRBJ2-7, with a weak D call TRBD2 (7 bases). This CDR3 comprises 13 residues. The V end was cut by 6 bases, the J end by 5 bases, with 14 bases between. CDR1 MDHEN and CDR2 SYDVKM come from the germline V gene. The CDR3 nucleotides are TGTGCCAGCAGGAGGGGGGGGCTAGACGAGCAGTACGTC. Residues: CASRRGGLDEQYV.

This clonotype was detected only a few times. The CDR3 DNA follows: TGCAGTGCTTCGGGACTAGCGGGGGCTTTCAACGTTCAGTTCTTC. It translates to CSASGLAGAFNVQFF. V and J are TRBV20-1 and TRBJ2-1; 14 nucleotides match TRBD2. The CDR3 is 15 residues long. Germline V lookup: CDR1 DFQATT, CDR2 SNEGSKA (reference sequence). J was trimmed by 13 bases and V by 5 bases; bases with no gene match: 13.

The chain combines TRBV4-2 with TRBJ2-7; 8 bases are a match to TRBD1. CDR1 LGHNA and CDR2 YNFKEQ come from the germline V gene. J lost 2 bases, V lost 0 bases, and 3 bases had no gene match. CDR3 size: 15 residues. The DNA for the CDR3 is TGTGCCAGCAGCCAAGAACAGGGGGGTACCTACGAGCAGTACTTC. Its protein product is CASSQEQGGTYEQYF.

This chain's CDR3 is CASVRDRGLYGYTF. The CDR3 DNA reads as TGTGCCAGCGTCCGGGACAGGGGACTCTATGGCTACACCTTC. The chain recombines TRBV19 with TRBJ1-2; 10 bases are a match to TRBD1. CDR1 and CDR2 from the germline V gene are LNHDA and SQIVND (reference sequence). The CDR3 consists of 14 residues. V dropped 9 bases and J dropped 4; count of bases not matched to a gene: 8.

This chain uses TRBV20-1 with TRBJ2-1; D might be TRBD1 (5 bases). Trimming cost V 0 bases and J 3 bases, with 6 bases left between them. The CDR3 covers 13 residues. Germline loops: CDR1 DFQATT, CDR2 SNEGSKA (reference sequence). The CDR3 DNA reads as TGCAGTGCTAGAGAGGACATCTACAATGAGCAGTTCTTC. Residues: CSAREDIYNEQFF.

This clonotype was found a few times. J is TRBJ2-1 and V is TRBV5-1, with D possibly TRBD2 on 6 matching bases. The CDR3 contains 15 residues. The germline gives CDR1 SGHRS, CDR2 YFSETQ. V was clipped by 0 bases and J by 4 bases, with 11 bases between them. The CDR3 loop reads CASSLEGSGYNEQFF. The CDR3 region has the DNA TGCGCCAGCAGCTTGGAGGGTAGCGGATACAATGAGCAGTTCTTC.

The rearrangement joins TRBV20-1 to TRBJ1-2; 7 nucleotides agree with TRBD1. The J segment lost 5 bases and the V segment lost 6 bases, leaving 6 bases of the junction unmatched. Germline values: CDR1 DFQATT, CDR2 SNEGSKA (reference sequence). The CDR3 consists of 12 residues. In nucleotides, the CDR3 is TGCAGTGCGGACAGGAGGATGTATGGCTACACCTTC. Amino acids: CSADRRMYGYTF.

In its sample, this clonotype was seen a few times. The chain uses TRBV5-1 and TRBJ2-1; 12 bases map to TRBD1. Per the germline V gene, CDR1 is SGHRS and CDR2 is YFSETQ. The CDR3 extends over 13 amino acids. After removal of 5 bases from V and 8 bases from J, the junction contained 2 bases not matched to a gene. The CDR3 protein is CASRGQGADEQFF. The CDR3 region has the DNA TGCGCCAGCAGGGGACAGGGGGCTGATGAGCAGTTCTTC.

This clonotype was detected a few times. The chain combines TRBV7-2 with TRBJ1-2; D perhaps matches TRBD1 (5 bases). The CDR3 spans 13 residues. V shed 4 bases and J shed 6 bases, with 12 bases lying between them. Germline CDR1 is SGHTA and CDR2 is FQGNSA. CDR3 loop: CASSYRYSDGYTF. DNA of the CDR3: TGTGCCAGCAGCTACAGGTATTCGGATGGCTACACCTTC.

This clonotype turned up a few times. The chain links TRBV7-9 to TRBJ2-6; D gene ambiguous. V lost 5 bases to trimming and J lost 0 bases, with 5 bases between them. The CDR3 sequence is 14 residues long. The germline V gene has CDR1 SEHNR and CDR2 FQNEAQ (reference sequence). CDR3 protein: CASSVISGANVLTF. For the CDR3, the DNA is TGTGCCAGCAGCGTGATCTCTGGGGCCAACGTCCTGACTTTC.

In its sample, this clonotype was seen a few times. Germline is not matched at one junction end, which may reflect a read error. The chain joins TRBV7-7 to TRBJ2-5, with 9 bases that match TRBD2. CDR3 length: 16 amino acids. Germline V gives CDR1 SSHAT, CDR2 FNYEAQ (reference sequence). The CDR3 is CASSLGAGGRGETQYF. DNA for the CDR3: TGTGCTAGCAGCTTAGGAGCGGGGGGCCGTGGGGAGACCCAGTACTTC.

This clonotype has more than one count but fewer than ten. The genes are TRBV20-1 and TRBJ2-1; 8 bases match TRBD1. There are 13 residues in the CDR3. The germline V gene encodes CDR1 DFQATT and CDR2 SNEGSKA (reference sequence). The J segment lost 3 bases and the V segment lost 6 bases, leaving 4 bases of the junction unmatched. CDR3 protein: CSARTGLYNEQFF. The DNA of the CDR3 is TGCAGTGCGAGGACAGGGCTCTACAATGAGCAGTTCTTC.

At least ten counts were recorded for this clonotype. The V call is TRBV3-1, the J call TRBJ1-2, with TRBD1 matching over 8 bases. The V gene end was trimmed by 3 bases and the J gene end by 6 bases; junction bases not matched to a gene: 6. The length of the CDR3 is 14 residues. The germline CDR1 and CDR2 sequences are LGHDT and YNNKEL (reference sequence). The CDR3 protein is CASSHLTGGNGYTF. The CDR3 DNA is TGTGCCAGCAGCCACCTCACAGGGGGTAATGGCTACACCTTC.

This clonotype appeared a few times. The rearrangement uses TRBV6-5 and TRBJ2-7; D uncertain. Germline V CDR1 and CDR2: MNHEY, SVGAGI. V lost 2 bases, J lost 2 bases, and 7 bases lay in between. The CDR3 is made up of 13 amino acids. The CDR3 loop is CASSYQRTYEQYF. The CDR3 nucleotides are TGTGCCAGCAGTTACCAACGGACCTACGAGCAGTACTTC.

At least ten counts were recorded for this clonotype. The chain uses TRBV3-1 and TRBJ2-2; D is ambiguous. The ends were cut back, 4 bases at V and 1 base at J, with 7 bases in the middle. The CDR3 has 14 amino acids. Germline assignment: CDR1 LGHDT and CDR2 YNNKEL (reference sequence). This CDR3 is CASSRFGNTGELFF. CDR3 sequence (DNA): TGTGCCAGCAGCCGGTTCGGGAACACCGGGGAGCTGTTTTTT.

This clonotype occurred many times. The chain combines TRBV6-6 with TRBJ1-5; D is undetermined. There are 13 residues in the CDR3. The ends were cut back, 0 bases at V and 5 bases at J, with 5 bases in the middle. The germline CDR1 and CDR2 sequences are MNHNY and SVGAGI (reference sequence). CDR3: CASSYSRDQPQHF. DNA for the CDR3: TGTGCCAGCAGTTACTCGAGAGATCAGCCCCAGCATTTT.

The chain is built from TRBV28 and TRBJ2-2, with D tentatively TRBD1 (6 bases). This CDR3 is built from 16 residues. Germline CDR1 is MDHEN and CDR2 is SYDVKM. Trimming removed 5 bases at V and 1 base at J, with 14 bases between. CDR3 sequence: CASSPWGQGNTGELFF. CDR3 nucleotides: TGTGCCAGCAGTCCCTGGGGGCAGGGGAACACCGGGGAGCTGTTTTTT.